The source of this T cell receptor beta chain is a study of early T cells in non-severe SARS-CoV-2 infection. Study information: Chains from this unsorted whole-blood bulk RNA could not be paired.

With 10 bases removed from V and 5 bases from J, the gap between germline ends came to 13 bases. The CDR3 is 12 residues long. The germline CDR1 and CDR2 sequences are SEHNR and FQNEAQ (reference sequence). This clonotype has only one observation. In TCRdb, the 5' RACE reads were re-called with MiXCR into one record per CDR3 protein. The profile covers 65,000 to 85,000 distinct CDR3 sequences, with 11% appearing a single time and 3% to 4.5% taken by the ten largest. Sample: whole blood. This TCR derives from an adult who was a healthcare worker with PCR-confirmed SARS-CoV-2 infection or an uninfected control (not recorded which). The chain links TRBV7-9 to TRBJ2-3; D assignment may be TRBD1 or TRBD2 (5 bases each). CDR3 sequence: CATLGEIDTQYF. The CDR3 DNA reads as TGTGCCACCCTAGGGGAGATAGATACGCAGTATTTT.